The clone carrying this T cell receptor beta chain was detected only once. The antigen is undetermined. Between the trimmed V and J ends, which lost 3 bases and 3 bases, there was a span of 6 bases. This CDR3 has 12 residues. The germline V gene encodes CDR1 SGHRS and CDR2 YFSETQ. Samples were taken several times over chemoradiotherapy. The data belong to a study of chemoradiotherapy in HPV16-positive cancers. For the study at large: Functional T-cell assays on a couple of HPV16-positive patients' cells defined candidate HPV-specific clones and common TCR motifs.

Study-wide results and limits: Only a couple of HPV16-positive patients supplied the functional HPV-specificity definition. Candidate HPV-specific clones and E7-related TCR motifs grew in tumor during treatment.

Using immunoSEQ multiplex PCR, the repertoire was profiled, and TCRdb retains in-frame clones only, with some absent. The table lists about 22,000 clones, around 90% of them singletons. The TCR comes from a human donor with HPV-associated anogenital cancer. The rearrangement links TRBV5-1 to TRBJ1-1; maybe TRBD1 (5 bases). The specimen was blood, collected from a patient who underwent chemoradiotherapy. The CDR3 is CASSWGDTEAFF. The CDR3 bases are TGCGCCAGCAGCTGGGGGGACACTGAAGCTTTCTTT.